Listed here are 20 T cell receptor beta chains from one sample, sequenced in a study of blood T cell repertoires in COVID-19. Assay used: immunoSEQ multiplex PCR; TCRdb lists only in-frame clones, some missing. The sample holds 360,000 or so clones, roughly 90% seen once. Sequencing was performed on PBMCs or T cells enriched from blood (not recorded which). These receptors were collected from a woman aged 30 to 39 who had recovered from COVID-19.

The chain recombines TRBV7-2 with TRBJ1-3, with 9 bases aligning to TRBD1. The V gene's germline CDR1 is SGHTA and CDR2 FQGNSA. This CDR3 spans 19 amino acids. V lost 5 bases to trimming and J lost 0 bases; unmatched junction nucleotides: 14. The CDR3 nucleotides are TGTGCCAGCAGCCCCCGGACAGGGGAAAACCTATACTCTGGAAACACCATATATTTT. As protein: CASSPRTGENLYSGNTIYF.

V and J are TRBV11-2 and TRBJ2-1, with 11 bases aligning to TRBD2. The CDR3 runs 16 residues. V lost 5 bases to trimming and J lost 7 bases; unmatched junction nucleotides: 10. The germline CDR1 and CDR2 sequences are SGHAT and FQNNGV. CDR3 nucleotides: TGTGCCAGCAGCCTAGTGGGAGCTAGCGGGGGGAATGAGCAGTTCTTC. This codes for CASSLVGASGGNEQFF.

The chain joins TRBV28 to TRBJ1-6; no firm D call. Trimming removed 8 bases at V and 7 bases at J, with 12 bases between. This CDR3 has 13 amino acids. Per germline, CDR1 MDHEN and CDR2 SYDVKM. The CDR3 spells CASLGVRNSPLHF. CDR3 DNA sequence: TGTGCCAGCCTCGGTGTGCGAAATTCACCCCTCCACTTT.

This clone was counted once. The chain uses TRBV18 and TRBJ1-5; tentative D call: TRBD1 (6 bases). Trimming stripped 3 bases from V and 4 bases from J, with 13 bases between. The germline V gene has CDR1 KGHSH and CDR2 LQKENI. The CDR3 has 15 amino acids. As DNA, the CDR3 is TGTGCCAGCTCACCGGGTCAGGGGATTAATCAGCCCCAGCATTTT. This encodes CASSPGQGINQPQHF.

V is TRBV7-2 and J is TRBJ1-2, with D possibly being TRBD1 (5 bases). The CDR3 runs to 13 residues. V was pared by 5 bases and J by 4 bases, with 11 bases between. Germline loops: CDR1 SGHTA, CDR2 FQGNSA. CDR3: CASSMTVIYGYTF. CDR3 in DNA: TGTGCCAGCAGCATGACAGTTATCTATGGCTACACCTTC.

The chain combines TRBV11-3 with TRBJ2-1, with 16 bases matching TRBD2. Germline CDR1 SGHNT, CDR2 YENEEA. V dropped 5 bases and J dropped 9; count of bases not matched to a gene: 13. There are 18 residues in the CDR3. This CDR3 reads CASSHRWGTSGREAEQFF. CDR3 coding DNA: TGTGCCAGCAGCCACAGGTGGGGGACTAGCGGGAGGGAAGCTGAGCAGTTCTTC.

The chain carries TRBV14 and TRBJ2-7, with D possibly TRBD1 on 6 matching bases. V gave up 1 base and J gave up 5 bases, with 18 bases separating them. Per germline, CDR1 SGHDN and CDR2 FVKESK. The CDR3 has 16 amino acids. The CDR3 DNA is TGTGCCAGCAGCCAAGCAGGGGCGAGGGGCTGGGACGAGCAGTACTTC. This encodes CASSQAGARGWDEQYF.

Here the CDR3 DNA reads TGTGCCAGCAGCTTCGGAGGGAGGGCAGATACGCAGTATTTT. It translates to CASSFGGRADTQYF. The chain links TRBV5-4 to TRBJ2-3; 7 bases map to TRBD2. From germline, CDR1 is SGHNT and CDR2 YYREEE (reference sequence). V dropped 2 bases and J dropped 4; count of bases not matched to a gene: 4. The CDR3 consists of 14 residues.

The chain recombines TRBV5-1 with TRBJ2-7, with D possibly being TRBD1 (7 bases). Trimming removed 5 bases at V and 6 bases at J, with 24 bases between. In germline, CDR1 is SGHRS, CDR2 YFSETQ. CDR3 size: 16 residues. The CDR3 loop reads CASRPIRQGLGGEQYF. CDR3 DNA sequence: TGCGCCAGCAGACCGATTCGACAGGGCCTCGGGGGCGAGCAGTACTTC.

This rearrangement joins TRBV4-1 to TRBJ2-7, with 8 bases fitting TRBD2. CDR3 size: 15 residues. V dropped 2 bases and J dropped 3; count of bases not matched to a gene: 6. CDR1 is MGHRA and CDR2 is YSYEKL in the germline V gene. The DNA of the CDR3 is TGCGCCAGCAGCCAACCCGCGGGGGGATACTACGAGCAGTACTTC. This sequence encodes CASSQPAGGYYEQYF.

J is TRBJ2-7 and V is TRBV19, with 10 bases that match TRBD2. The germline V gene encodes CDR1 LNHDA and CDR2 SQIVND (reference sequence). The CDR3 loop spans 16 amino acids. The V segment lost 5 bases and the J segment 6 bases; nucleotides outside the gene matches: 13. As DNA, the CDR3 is TGTGCCAGTAGTGCTCTAGCGGGGGCCGCTACGATCGAGCAGTACTTC. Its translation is CASSALAGAATIEQYF. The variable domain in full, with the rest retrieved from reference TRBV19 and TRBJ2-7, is DGGITQSPKYLFRKEGQNVTLSCEQNLNHDAMYWYRQDPGQGLRLIYYSQIVNDFQKGDIAEGYSVSREKKESFPLTVTSAQKNPTAFYLCASSALAGAATIEQYFGPGTRLTVT.

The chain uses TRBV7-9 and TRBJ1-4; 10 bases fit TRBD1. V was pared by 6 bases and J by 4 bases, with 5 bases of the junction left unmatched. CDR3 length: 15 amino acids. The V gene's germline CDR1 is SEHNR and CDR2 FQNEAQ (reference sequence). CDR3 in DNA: TGTGCCAGCAGACACTGGACAGGGGGTAATGAAAAACTGTTTTTT. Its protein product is CASRHWTGGNEKLFF.

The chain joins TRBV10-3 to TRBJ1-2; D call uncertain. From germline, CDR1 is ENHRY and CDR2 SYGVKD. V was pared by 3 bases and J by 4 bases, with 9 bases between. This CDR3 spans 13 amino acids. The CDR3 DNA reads TGTGCCATCAGTGAAGGCAGGCTCTATGGCTACACCTTC. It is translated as CAISEGRLYGYTF.

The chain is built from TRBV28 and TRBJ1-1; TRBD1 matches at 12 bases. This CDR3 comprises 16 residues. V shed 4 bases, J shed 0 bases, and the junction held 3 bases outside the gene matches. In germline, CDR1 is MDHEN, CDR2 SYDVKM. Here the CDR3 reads CASSYGTGGLNTEAFF. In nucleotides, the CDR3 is TGTGCCAGCAGTTATGGGACAGGGGGCTTGAACACTGAAGCTTTCTTT.

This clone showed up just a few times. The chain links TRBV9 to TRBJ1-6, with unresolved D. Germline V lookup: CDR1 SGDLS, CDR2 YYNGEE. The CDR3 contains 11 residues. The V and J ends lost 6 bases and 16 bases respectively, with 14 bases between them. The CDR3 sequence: CASNRTGKLHF. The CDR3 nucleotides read TGTGCCAGCAACAGAACCGGGAAACTCCACTTT.

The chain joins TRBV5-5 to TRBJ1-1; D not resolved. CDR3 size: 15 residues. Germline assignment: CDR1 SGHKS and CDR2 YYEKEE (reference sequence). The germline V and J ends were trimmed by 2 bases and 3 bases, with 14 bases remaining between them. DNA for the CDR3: TGTGCCAGCAGCTTCGGACTGGCCATGGACACTGAAGCTTTCTTT. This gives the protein CASSFGLAMDTEAFF.

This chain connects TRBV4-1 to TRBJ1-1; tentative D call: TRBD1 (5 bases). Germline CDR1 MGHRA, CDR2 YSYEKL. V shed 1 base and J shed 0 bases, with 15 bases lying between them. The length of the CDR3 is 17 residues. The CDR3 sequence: CASSQVQLAGMNTEAFF. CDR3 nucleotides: TGCGCCAGCAGCCAAGTTCAATTAGCAGGGATGAACACTGAAGCTTTCTTT.

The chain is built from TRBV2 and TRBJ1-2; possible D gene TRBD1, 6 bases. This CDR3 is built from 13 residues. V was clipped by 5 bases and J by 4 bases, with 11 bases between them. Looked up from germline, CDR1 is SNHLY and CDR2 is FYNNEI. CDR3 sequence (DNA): TGTGCCAGCAGTCTACAGGGTACCTATGGCTACACCTTC. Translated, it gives CASSLQGTYGYTF.

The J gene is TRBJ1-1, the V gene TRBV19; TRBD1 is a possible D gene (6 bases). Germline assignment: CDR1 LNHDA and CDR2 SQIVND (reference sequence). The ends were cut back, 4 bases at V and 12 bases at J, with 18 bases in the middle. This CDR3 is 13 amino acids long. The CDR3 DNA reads TGTGCCAGTAGTACCACAGGGTTCGAGACGTCTTTCTTT. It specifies CASSTTGFETSFF.

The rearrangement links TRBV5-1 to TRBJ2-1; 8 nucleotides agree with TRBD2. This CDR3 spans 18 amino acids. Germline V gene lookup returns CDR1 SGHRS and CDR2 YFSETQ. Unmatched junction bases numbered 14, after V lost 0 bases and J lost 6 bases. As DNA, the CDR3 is TGCGCCAGCAGCTTGGCCGGGAGGGAAAACAGGGTGCTCAATGAGCAGTTCTTC. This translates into CASSLAGRENRVLNEQFF.